Listed here are 17 T cell receptor beta chains from one sample, sequenced in a study of early T cells in non-severe SARS-CoV-2 infection. TCRdb redid the calling of the 5' RACE reads with MiXCR, one entry per CDR3 protein. The table records about 71,000 distinct CDR3 sequences, 12% of them present only once. Sequencing was performed on whole blood, taken at baseline. The receptors were sampled from an adult who was a healthcare worker with PCR-confirmed SARS-CoV-2 infection or an uninfected control (not recorded which).

The chain uses TRBV6-6 and TRBJ2-1; 7 bases are shared with TRBD1. V was clipped by 2 bases and J by 0 bases; unmatched bases: 10. The CDR3 covers 18 residues. The germline CDR1 and CDR2 sequences are MNHNY and SVGAGI (reference sequence). CDR3 amino acids: CASSYTEQGPLSYNEQFF. The CDR3 nucleotides are TGTGCCAGCAGTTACACTGAACAGGGGCCGCTCTCCTACAATGAGCAGTTCTTC.

This chain joins TRBV7-9 and TRBJ2-7; 7 bases are shared with TRBD2. CDR1 is SEHNR and CDR2 is FQNEAQ in the germline V gene (reference sequence). Trimming at V came to 5 bases and at J to 9 bases, leaving 16 bases not matched to a gene. The length of the CDR3 is 15 residues. The CDR3 region has the DNA TGTGCCAGCAGCCTGTCTACCCAAGGGAGGGGCAGGCAGTACTTC. Its translation is CASSLSTQGRGRQYF.

The chain joins TRBV2 to TRBJ1-2; D is uncertain. The ends were cut back, 0 bases at V and 4 bases at J, with 12 bases in the middle. Looked up from germline, CDR1 is SNHLY and CDR2 is FYNNEI. The CDR3 covers 15 residues. Written as DNA, the CDR3 is TGTGCCAGCAGTGAAGCCCGCCCGGGTAGCTATGGCTACACCTTC. It codes for CASSEARPGSYGYTF.

This clonotype was seen ten or more times. The chain carries TRBV9 and TRBJ2-2; no definite D call. Trimming cost V 0 bases and J 8 bases, with 8 bases left between them. Germline V lookup: CDR1 SGDLS, CDR2 YYNGEE. This CDR3 comprises 13 residues. CDR3 in amino acids: CASSVVNGGELFF. For the CDR3, the DNA is TGTGCCAGCAGCGTAGTAAATGGAGGGGAGCTGTTTTTT.

The gene calls are TRBV6-2 or TRBV6-3 and TRBJ1-6, with TRBD1 identical over 9 bases. Germline trimming cut 2 bases from V and 10 bases from J; bases unmatched to any gene: 6. Germline lookup yields CDR1 MNHEY and CDR2 SVGEGT. The CDR3 consists of 15 residues. CDR3 residues: CASSYVGQGLSPLHF. CDR3 in DNA: TGTGCCAGCAGTTACGTAGGACAGGGGCTGTCACCCCTCCACTTT.

There are a few counts of this clonotype. The chain combines TRBV7-9 with TRBJ2-7; TRBD1 is a possible D gene (5 bases). This CDR3 contains 14 residues. Trimming cost V 3 bases and J 1 base, with 10 bases left between them. Germline V gene data show CDR1 as SEHNR and CDR2 as FQNEAQ (reference sequence). CDR3 coding DNA: TGTGCCAGCAGCTTGGGGCCAGGGTCCTACGAGCAGTACTTC. It codes for CASSLGPGSYEQYF.

This clonotype has at least ten counts. The gene calls are TRBV20-1 and TRBJ1-4; 7 bases match TRBD1. This CDR3 has 17 amino acids. CDR1 is DFQATT and CDR2 is SNEGSKA in the germline V gene (reference sequence). After removal of 3 bases from V and 0 bases from J, the junction contained 10 bases not matched to a gene. The CDR3 loop reads CSARSPGGAATNEKLFF. DNA of the CDR3: TGCAGTGCTAGGTCCCCAGGGGGAGCTGCAACTAATGAAAAACTGTTTTTT.

This clonotype has only a few counts. The chain recombines TRBV29-1 with TRBJ2-1; 9 bases line up with TRBD2. This CDR3 comprises 12 residues. CDR1 is SQVTM and CDR2 is ANQGSEA in the germline V gene. The CDR3 bases are TGCAGTAGCGGGGGCTTTTACAATGAGCAGTTCTTC. It translates to CSSGGFYNEQFF.

This clonotype was counted between two and nine times. V usage is TRBV27 and J usage is TRBJ2-7, with TRBD2 identical over 7 bases. The V gene's germline CDR1 is MNHEY and CDR2 SMNVEV (reference sequence). The ends lost 5 bases at V and 2 bases at J; junction bases unmatched: 12. The CDR3 is made up of 16 amino acids. The DNA of the CDR3 is TGTGCCAGCAGTCCCTACTTAGCGGGCGGGGCCTACGAGCAGTACTTC. As protein: CASSPYLAGGAYEQYF.

The table lists this clonotype with many counts. J is TRBJ2-7 and V is TRBV28, with D possibly matching TRBD1 (5 bases). Germline loops: CDR1 MDHEN, CDR2 SYDVKM. This CDR3 spans 16 amino acids. Trimming cost V 6 bases and J 5 bases, with 23 bases left between them. The CDR3 sequence is CASSSPLGGHVHEQYF. The CDR3 nucleotides are TGTGCCAGCAGCTCTCCCCTGGGCGGACACGTCCACGAGCAGTACTTC.

CDR3 in DNA: TGTGCCAGTAGTCCCACGACTAGCGGGGTTCTCCTCTACAATGAGCAGTTCTTC. It specifies CASSPTTSGVLLYNEQFF. This chain uses TRBV19 with TRBJ2-1; 11 nucleotides match TRBD2. The germline gives CDR1 LNHDA, CDR2 SQIVND (reference sequence). There are 18 residues in the CDR3. The V and J ends lost 5 bases and 3 bases, in that order; junction bases with no gene match: 12.

This clonotype appeared once. The chain combines TRBV14 with TRBJ2-1; 7 positions match TRBD2. The trim removed 0 bases at V and 8 bases at J, leaving 4 bases unmatched. Germline V gives CDR1 SGHDN, CDR2 FVKESK. CDR3 length equals 14 residues. The CDR3 nucleotides read TGTGCCAGCAGCCAAGATCGGGGAGGGGATGAGCAGTTCTTC. Protein product: CASSQDRGGDEQFF.

The rearrangement uses TRBV11-2 and TRBJ1-2; a possible D gene is TRBD1 (5 bases). V was cut by 5 bases and J by 4 bases, with 11 bases left in between. The CDR3 loop spans 13 amino acids. Germline lookup yields CDR1 SGHAT and CDR2 FQNNGV. The CDR3, as DNA: TGTGCCAGCAGCCCCGAAAGGGGCTATGGCTACACCTTC. Protein: CASSPERGYGYTF.

This clonotype has a count of ten or more. The V gene is TRBV6-2 or TRBV6-3, the J gene TRBJ2-7; D not resolved. V gave up 3 bases and J gave up 4 bases, with 7 bases separating them. This CDR3 comprises 12 residues. Germline lookup yields CDR1 MNHEY and CDR2 SVGEGT. DNA for the CDR3: TGTGCCAGCAGTTATGTCGGGTACGAGCAGTACTTC. It codes for CASSYVGYEQYF.

This clonotype was seen a few times. This chain joins TRBV6-5 and TRBJ2-3; 7 bases match TRBD1. J lost 2 bases, V lost 6 bases, and 8 bases had no gene match. The germline V gene has CDR1 MNHEY and CDR2 SVGAGI. The CDR3 covers 15 residues. CDR3 DNA sequence: TGTGCCAGCAGCTGGACAGGTCCTTACACAGATACGCAGTATTTT. Amino acid sequence: CASSWTGPYTDTQYF.

This clonotype has only a few counts. The V gene is TRBV25-1, the J gene TRBJ1-1, with D possibly being TRBD1 (6 bases). This CDR3 spans 13 amino acids. Per germline, CDR1 MGHDK and CDR2 SYGVNS. V gave up 7 bases and J gave up 5 bases, with 14 bases separating them. The CDR3 protein is CASTRGRETEAFF. The DNA of the CDR3 is TGTGCCAGCACCAGGGGTCGGGAGACTGAAGCTTTCTTT. Looking up the rest from reference TRBV25-1 and TRBJ1-1 gives the full variable domain: EADIYQTPRYLVIGTGKKITLECSQTMGHDKMYWYQQDPGMELHLIHYSYGVNSTEKGDLSSESTVSRIRTEHFPLTLESARPSHTSQYLCASTRGRETEAFFGQGTRLTVV.

The V and J genes are TRBV6-5 and TRBJ2-2, with D possibly called TRBD1 or TRBD2 (6 bases each). This CDR3 has 15 amino acids. The germline V and J ends were trimmed by 6 bases and 1 base, with 12 bases remaining between them. CDR1 is MNHEY, CDR2 SVGAGI, per germline. CDR3 in DNA: TGTGCCAGCAGACCCGGGGGCGGGAACACCGGGGAGCTGTTTTTT. It translates to CASRPGGGNTGELFF.